This T cell receptor beta chain was found in a study of T cells in tumors after PD-1 blockade. Note on this clone: Its antigen is still unknown.

Germline-derived CDR1 and CDR2 are SGHKS and YYEKEE (reference sequence). Trimming took 1 base from V and 3 from J, leaving 10 bases between them. CDR3 size: 15 residues. Overall study results and limits: Peripheral recruitment is suggested, as some novel exhausted tumor clones were in pre-treatment blood.

Sequenced by immunoSEQ multiplex PCR; TCRdb stores in-frame clones only, minus some. The repertoire holds around 25,000 clones, with roughly 85% as singletons. This material consisted of PBMCs, taken after anti-PD-1 treatment. This clonotype was obtained from a human donor with basal cell carcinoma. The chain couples TRBV5-5 to TRBJ2-2; the D call may be TRBD1 or TRBD2 (5 bases each). CDR3 DNA sequence: TGTGCCAGCAGCTTGAGGGACGTAGACACCGGGGAGCTGTTTTTT. This encodes CASSLRDVDTGELFF.